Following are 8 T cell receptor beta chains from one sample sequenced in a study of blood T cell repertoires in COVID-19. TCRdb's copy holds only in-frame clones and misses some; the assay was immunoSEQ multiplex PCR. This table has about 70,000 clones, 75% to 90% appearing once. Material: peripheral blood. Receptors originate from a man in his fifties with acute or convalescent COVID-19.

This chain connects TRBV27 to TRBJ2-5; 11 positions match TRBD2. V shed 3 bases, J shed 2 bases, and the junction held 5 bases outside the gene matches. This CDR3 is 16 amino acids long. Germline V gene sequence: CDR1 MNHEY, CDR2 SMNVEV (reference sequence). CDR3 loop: CASSFLTSGTQETQYF. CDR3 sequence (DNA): TGTGCCAGCAGTTTTTTGACTAGCGGGACGCAAGAGACCCAGTACTTC.

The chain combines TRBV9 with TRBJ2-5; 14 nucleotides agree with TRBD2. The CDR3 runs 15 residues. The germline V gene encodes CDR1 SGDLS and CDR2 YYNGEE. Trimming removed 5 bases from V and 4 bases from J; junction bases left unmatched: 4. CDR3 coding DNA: TGTGCCAGCAGTGGGACTAGCGGGAGTCTAGAGACCCAGTACTTC. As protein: CASSGTSGSLETQYF.

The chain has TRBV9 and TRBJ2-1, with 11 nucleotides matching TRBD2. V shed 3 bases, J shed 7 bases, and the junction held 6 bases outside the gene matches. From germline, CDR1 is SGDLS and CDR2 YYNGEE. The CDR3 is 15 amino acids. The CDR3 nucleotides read TGTGCCAGCAGCGCAACTAGCGGGAGTACGAATGAGCAGTTCTTC. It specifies CASSATSGSTNEQFF. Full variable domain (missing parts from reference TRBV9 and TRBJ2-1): DSGVTQTPKHLITATGQRVTLRCSPRSGDLSVYWYQQSLDQGLQFLIQYYNGEERAKGNILERFSAQQFPDLHSELNLSSLELGDSALYFCASSATSGSTNEQFFGPGTRLTVL.

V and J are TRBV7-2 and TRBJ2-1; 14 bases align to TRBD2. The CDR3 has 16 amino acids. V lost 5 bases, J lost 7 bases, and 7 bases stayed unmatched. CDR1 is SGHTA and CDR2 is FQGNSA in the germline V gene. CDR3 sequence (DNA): TGTGCCAGCAGCCCGGGTAGGACTAGCGGGGGGAATGAGCAGTTCTTC. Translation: CASSPGRTSGGNEQFF.

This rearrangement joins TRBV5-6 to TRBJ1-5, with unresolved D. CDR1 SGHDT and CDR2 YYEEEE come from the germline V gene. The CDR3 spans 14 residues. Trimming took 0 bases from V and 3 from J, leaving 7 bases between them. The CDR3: CASSLGGINQPQHF. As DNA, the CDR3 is TGTGCCAGCAGCTTGGGAGGTATCAATCAGCCCCAGCATTTT.

In DNA, the CDR3 is TGTGCCAGCAGCGCGGGCCGAGGGGCGGGGTATGGCTACACCTTC. Translating it yields CASSAGRGAGYGYTF. The chain joins TRBV5-4 to TRBJ1-2; maybe TRBD1 (5 bases). Germline CDR1 SGHNT, CDR2 YYREEE (reference sequence). V was shortened by 4 bases and J by 5 bases, with 18 bases between the two germline ends. This CDR3 is built from 15 residues.

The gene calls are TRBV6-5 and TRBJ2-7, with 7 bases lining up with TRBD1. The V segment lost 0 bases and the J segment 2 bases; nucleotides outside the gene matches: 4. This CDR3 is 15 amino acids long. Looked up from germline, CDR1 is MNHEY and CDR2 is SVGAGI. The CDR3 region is CASSYSQGSPYEQYF. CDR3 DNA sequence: TGTGCCAGCAGTTACTCACAGGGGAGTCCCTACGAGCAGTACTTC.

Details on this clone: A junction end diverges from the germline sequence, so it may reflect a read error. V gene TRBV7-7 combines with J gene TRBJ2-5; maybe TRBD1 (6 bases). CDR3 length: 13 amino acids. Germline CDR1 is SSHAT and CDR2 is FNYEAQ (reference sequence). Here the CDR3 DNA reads TGTGCTAGCAGCTTAAATAACAGGGAAACCCAGTACTTC. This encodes CASSLNNRETQYF.